The 26 T cell receptor beta chains below come from one sample, sequenced in a study of cytomegalovirus exposure and HLA in healthy donors. The PCR had 60 Vbeta and 13 Jbeta primers. Assay: immunoSEQ multiplex PCR; the TCRdb copy retains only in-frame clones and omits some. This table holds around 160,000 clones, 65% to 80% found once. Material: PBMCs. The receptors come from a man aged 35 to 55 in good health and CMV-seropositive.

This clone appeared a single time. The J gene is TRBJ2-7, the V gene TRBV5-1, with unresolved D. The CDR3 totals 14 residues. V lost 4 bases, J lost 1 base, and 12 bases lay in between. Per the germline V gene, CDR1 is SGHRS and CDR2 is YFSETQ. The CDR3 is CASSPSAGSYEQYF. CDR3 DNA sequence: TGCGCCAGCAGCCCCTCGGCAGGATCCTACGAGCAGTACTTC. The full variable domain, rest sourced from reference TRBV5-1 and TRBJ2-7, is KAGVTQTPRYLIKTRGQQVTLSCSPISGHRSVSWYQQTPGQGLQFLFEYFSETQRNKGNFPGRFSGRQFSNSRSEMNVSTLELGDSALYLCASSPSAGSYEQYFGPGTRLTVT.

The chain carries TRBV10-3 and TRBJ2-3; no clear D gene. The CDR3 is 13 amino acids. V gave up 0 bases and J gave up 4 bases, with 5 bases separating them. CDR1 ENHRY and CDR2 SYGVKD come from the germline V gene. CDR3 amino acids: CAISESPADTQYF. CDR3 DNA sequence: TGTGCCATCAGTGAGTCCCCGGCAGATACGCAGTATTTT.

The rearrangement joins TRBV5-1 to TRBJ2-1; 12 bases are a match to TRBD2. The CDR3 is 15 residues long. The germline gives CDR1 SGHRS, CDR2 YFSETQ. V shed 6 bases and J 5 bases; nucleotides not matched to a gene: 6. The CDR3 coding sequence is TGCGCCAGCACATGGGGACTAGCGGGCAACAATGAGCAGTTCTTC. Residues: CASTWGLAGNNEQFF.

This sequence joins TRBV10-2 and TRBJ2-6; D gene ambiguous. The germline V and J ends were trimmed by 10 bases and 2 bases, with 21 bases remaining between them. The CDR3 totals 17 residues. Germline V CDR1 and CDR2: WSHSY, SAAADI. The CDR3 reads CATMEGLGWAGANVLTF. The CDR3 DNA sequence: TGCGCCACCATGGAAGGCCTCGGGTGGGCTGGGGCCAACGTCCTGACTTTC.

This CDR3 reads CASSYSRGAGELFF. The CDR3 nucleotides read TGTGCCAGCAGTTACTCGCGGGGGGCCGGGGAGCTGTTTTTT. The V and J genes are TRBV6-6 and TRBJ2-2; 8 bases match TRBD2. V was pared by 0 bases and J by 6 bases, with 0 bases of the junction left unmatched. The CDR3 sequence is 14 residues long. Germline CDR1 MNHNY, CDR2 SVGAGI (reference sequence).

Remarks on this clone: Because the CDR3's place on the DNA is in doubt, the DNA is left out and the CDR3 is given as listed by TCRdb. The chain uses TRBV2 and TRBJ2-3; the D call TRBD2 from the table was never checked on the DNA. Inclusive of both ends, the CDR3 amounts to 15 amino acids. Germline loops: CDR1 SNHLY, CDR2 FYNNEI. CDR3 in amino acids: CASILDFTSTDTQYF.

The genes are TRBV10-3 and TRBJ2-7, with TRBD1 as a possible D gene (6 bases). Trimming took off 6 bases at V and 0 bases at J, with 12 bases between the two ends. Germline lookup yields CDR1 ENHRY and CDR2 SYGVKD. The CDR3 has 14 amino acids. In DNA, the CDR3 is TGTGCCATCAGCCCGGGACACAGCTCCTACGAGCAGTACTTC. Translation gives CAISPGHSSYEQYF.

The chain is built from TRBV2 and TRBJ1-2, with TRBD1 identical over 8 bases. The junction had 9 bases not matched to a gene; V was cut back by 6 bases and J by 6 bases. The CDR3 spans 14 residues. Looked up from germline, CDR1 is SNHLY and CDR2 is FYNNEI. CDR3 coding DNA: TGTGCCAGCAGCGCCACAGGGGGAGTAGATGGCTACACCTTC. Its protein is CASSATGGVDGYTF.

This chain connects TRBV27 to TRBJ2-2; TRBD2 agrees at 9 bases. V was pared by 7 bases and J by 1 base, with 7 bases of the junction left unmatched. Germline V lookup: CDR1 MNHEY, CDR2 SMNVEV (reference sequence). The CDR3 totals 16 residues. CDR3 nucleotides: TGTGCCAGCACTCAAATTAGCGGGAGGAACACCGGGGAGCTGTTTTTT. Encoded protein: CASTQISGRNTGELFF.

The chain carries TRBV5-4 and TRBJ2-7, with D possibly being TRBD1 (6 bases). V lost 3 bases and J lost 3, with 13 bases in between. CDR3 length: 14 residues. Germline V gene lookup returns CDR1 SGHNT and CDR2 YYREEE (reference sequence). The CDR3 is CASSSPDSYYEQYF. The CDR3 nucleotides are TGTGCCAGCAGCTCCCCGGACAGCTACTACGAGCAGTACTTC.

This clone showed up just a few times. The chain employs TRBV5-4 and TRBJ2-4, with TRBD2 matching over 7 bases. This CDR3 is 15 amino acids long. CDR1 is SGHNT and CDR2 is YYREEE in the germline V gene (reference sequence). J lost 7 bases, V lost 3 bases, and 10 bases had no gene match. The CDR3, as DNA: TGTGCCAGCAGCTCCGAGCGGGGAGGCCGGAACATTCAGTACTTC. It encodes CASSSERGGRNIQYF. Filled out from reference TRBV5-4 and TRBJ2-4, the complete variable domain reads ETGVTQSPTHLIKTRGQQVTLRCSSQSGHNTVSWYQQALGQGPQFIFQYYREEENGRGNFPPRFSGLQFPNYSSELNVNALELDDSALYLCASSSERGGRNIQYFGAGTRLSVL.

The gene calls are TRBV5-4 and TRBJ2-1; D is unresolved. V was clipped by 6 bases and J by 5 bases, with 6 bases between them. The CDR3 runs 11 residues. Germline CDR1 is SGHNT and CDR2 is YYREEE (reference sequence). CDR3 nucleotide sequence: TGTGCCAGCACGGGTAACAATGAGCAGTTCTTC. Amino acids: CASTGNNEQFF.

The chain is built from TRBV7-9 and TRBJ2-1, with 9 bases fitting TRBD2. The V gene's germline CDR1 is SEHNR and CDR2 FQNEAQ (reference sequence). V dropped 1 base and J dropped 1; count of bases not matched to a gene: 2. The CDR3 sequence is 16 residues long. This CDR3 reads CASSLGGLASYNEQFF. CDR3 sequence (DNA): TGTGCCAGCAGCTTAGGGGGACTAGCATCCTACAATGAGCAGTTCTTC.

This chain uses TRBV27 with TRBJ1-1, with 7 nucleotides matching TRBD1. The germline gives CDR1 MNHEY, CDR2 SMNVEV (reference sequence). CDR3 size: 13 residues. Trimming at V came to 3 bases and at J to 4 bases, leaving 2 bases not matched to a gene. CDR3 in amino acids: CASSLGTATEAFF. The CDR3 coding sequence is TGTGCCAGCAGTTTGGGGACAGCCACTGAAGCTTTCTTT.

The V call is TRBV12-1, the J call TRBJ2-1; the table's D call, TRBD1, has no DNA check behind it. TRBV12-1 is a pseudogene. The CDR3 consists of 16 residues. CDR3 DNA: TGTGCCAGCAGCCCGACGGACAGGGGATTTGGCAATGAGCAGTTCTTC. Encoded protein: CASSPTDRGFGNEQFF.

The CDR3 DNA sequence: TGTGCTAGTGGCTTCGCAAGACTAGCGGATGAGCAGTTCTTC. Translating gives CASGFARLADEQFF. This rearrangement joins TRBV12-5 to TRBJ2-1; 9 bases are shared with TRBD2. The CDR3 runs 14 residues. J was trimmed by 8 bases and V by 6 bases; bases with no gene match: 8. Germline CDR1 is LGHNT and CDR2 is FRNRAP.

The chain recombines TRBV28 with TRBJ2-7; D unclear. Germline CDR1 reads MDHEN; CDR2 reads SYDVKM. Trimming shortened V by 7 bases and J by 0 bases, and 13 bases separated the two germline ends. This CDR3 region has 14 residues. The CDR3 region has the DNA TGTGCCAGCACCCAAGGCGGAACCTCCTACGAGCAGTACTTC. Translating gives CASTQGGTSYEQYF. Based on the CDR3 plus reference TRBV28 and TRBJ2-7, the full variable domain is DVKVTQSSRYLVKRTGEKVFLECVQDMDHENMFWYRQDPGLGLRLIYFSYDVKMKEKGDIPEGYSVSREKKERFSLILESASTNQTSMYLCASTQGGTSYEQYFGPGTRLTVT.

The chain couples TRBV28 to TRBJ1-3, with a weak D call TRBD1 (6 bases). The V end was cut by 6 bases, the J end by 7 bases, with 13 bases between. This CDR3 has 13 residues. Looked up from germline, CDR1 is MDHEN and CDR2 is SYDVKM. The CDR3 loop reads CASSQGSRNTIYF. DNA for the CDR3: TGTGCCAGCAGCCAGGGGTCGCGGAACACCATATATTTT.

The J gene is TRBJ1-1, the V gene TRBV30; perhaps TRBD1 as D (6 bases). CDR1 and CDR2 (germline): GTSNPN, SVGIG (reference sequence). This CDR3 comprises 13 residues. V lost 3 bases to trimming and J lost 11 bases, with 19 bases between them. CDR3 in DNA: TGTGCCTGGAGCACCAGTTTGTGGGGGCTGGCTTTCTTT. This gives the protein CAWSTSLWGLAFF.

This clone was seen a handful of times. This sequence joins TRBV19 and TRBJ1-3; no clear D gene. With 5 bases removed from V and 3 bases from J, the gap between germline ends came to 14 bases. The CDR3 is made up of 15 amino acids. CDR1 and CDR2 from the germline V gene are LNHDA and SQIVND (reference sequence). The CDR3 protein is CASSPGRRVGNTIYF. CDR3 nucleotide sequence: TGTGCCAGTAGTCCCGGAAGGAGGGTTGGAAACACCATATATTTT. Drawing the rest from reference TRBV19 and TRBJ1-3, the complete variable domain is DGGITQSPKYLFRKEGQNVTLSCEQNLNHDAMYWYRQDPGQGLRLIYYSQIVNDFQKGDIAEGYSVSREKKESFPLTVTSAQKNPTAFYLCASSPGRRVGNTIYFGEGSWLTVV.

The J gene is TRBJ2-1, the V gene TRBV7-2; 7 bases are shared with TRBD1. The V gene end was trimmed by 4 bases and the J gene end by 3 bases; junction bases not matched to a gene: 3. The CDR3 runs to 14 residues. Germline V gene sequence: CDR1 SGHTA, CDR2 FQGNSA. CDR3 sequence reads: CASSSGQDYNEQFF. CDR3 coding DNA: TGTGCCAGCAGCTCCGGACAGGACTACAATGAGCAGTTCTTC.

This rearrangement joins TRBV7-9 to TRBJ1-2; D unclear. Trimming cost V 5 bases and J 7 bases, with 8 bases left between them. Germline V gene sequence: CDR1 SEHNR, CDR2 FQNEAQ (reference sequence). CDR3 length: 11 amino acids. In DNA form, the CDR3 reads TGTGCCAGCAGCCCCTTGGCTGGCTACACCTTC. Translating it yields CASSPLAGYTF. Combining the CDR3 with reference TRBV7-9 and TRBJ1-2 gives the whole variable domain DTGVSQNPRHKITKRGQNVTFRCDPISEHNRLYWYRQTLGQGPEFLTYFQNEAQLEKSRLLSDRFSAERPKGSFSTLEIQRTEQGDSAMYLCASSPLAGYTFGSGTRLTVV.

This chain joins TRBV18 and TRBJ1-1, with 7 nucleotides matching TRBD1. Germline CDR1 is KGHSH and CDR2 is LQKENI. This CDR3 contains 13 residues. The ends lost 8 bases at V and 2 bases at J; junction bases unmatched: 5. The DNA for the CDR3 is TGTGCCAGCACCGGACAGGCAAACACTGAAGCTTTCTTT. Translation gives CASTGQANTEAFF.

This clone showed up just once. The rearrangement links TRBV27 to TRBJ2-2; TRBD1 matches at 8 bases. J lost 10 bases, V lost 6 bases, and 7 bases had no gene match. CDR3 length equals 13 residues. Germline values: CDR1 MNHEY, CDR2 SMNVEV (reference sequence). The CDR3 loop is CASRRDRSLELFF. The CDR3 DNA reads TGTGCCAGCAGGAGGGACAGGTCATTGGAGCTGTTTTTT.

The chain employs TRBV5-4 and TRBJ2-2; 9 bases map to TRBD2. Germline V CDR1 and CDR2: SGHNT, YYREEE (reference sequence). There are 16 residues in the CDR3. V dropped 0 bases and J dropped 3; count of bases not matched to a gene: 3. The CDR3 protein is CASSLELAGDTGELFF. The CDR3 DNA follows: TGTGCCAGCAGCTTGGAGTTAGCGGGAGACACCGGGGAGCTGTTTTTT. The variable domain in full, with the rest retrieved from reference TRBV5-4 and TRBJ2-2, is ETGVTQSPTHLIKTRGQQVTLRCSSQSGHNTVSWYQQALGQGPQFIFQYYREEENGRGNFPPRFSGLQFPNYSSELNVNALELDDSALYLCASSLELAGDTGELFFGEGSRLTVL.

The chain couples TRBV10-1 to TRBJ2-7, with 11 positions matching TRBD2. CDR1 and CDR2 (germline): WNHNN, SYGVQD (reference sequence). CDR3 length: 15 amino acids. The V and J ends lost 6 bases and 8 bases, in that order; junction bases with no gene match: 12. DNA of the CDR3: TGCGCCAGCAGCCAGACGACTAGCGGGACGGGCAAGCAGTACTTC. Its translation is CASSQTTSGTGKQYF.